A selection of T cell receptor beta chains follows, all from one sample in a study of blood T cell repertoires in COVID-19. Assay: immunoSEQ multiplex PCR; the TCRdb copy retains only in-frame clones and omits some. The table lists 70,000 to 80,000 clones, approximately 80% of them singletons. Sequenced: peripheral blood. Receptors were obtained from a human donor in a cohort sampled during active COVID-19. Both conserved end residues are part of each CDR3. Fields, in order: V gene, D gene, J gene, clone size, CDR3 protein, CDR3 DNA. D genes are given only for firm matches. Size values are once, few and many counts, or a class for expanded clones, and some rows have none.

>TRBV30|TRBD1|TRBJ1-1|NA
CAWKQGYSTEAFF
TGTGCCTGGAAACAGGGGTACAGCACTGAAGCTTTCTTT
>TRBV5-1|TRBD1|TRBJ2-2|NA
CASSLVVTGATGELFF
TGCGCCAGCAGCTTGGTGGTGACAGGGGCCACCGGGGAGCTGTTTTTT
>TRBV5-1|NA|TRBJ2-5|NA
CASTRGSQETQYF
TGCGCCAGCACCCGAGGATCCCAAGAGACCCAGTACTTC
>TRBV6-5|TRBD1|TRBJ2-1|NA
CASSRTGVRAAEQFF
TGTGCCAGCAGTCGGACAGGGGTTAGAGCGGCTGAGCAGTTCTTC
>TRBV7-9|TRBD1|TRBJ1-2|NA
CASSLRGQEPSGYTF
TGTGCCAGCAGCTTAAGGGGACAGGAGCCTTCTGGCTACACCTTC
>TRBV12-3/TRBV12-4|NA|TRBJ2-7|NA
CASSFDSYEQYF
TGTGCCAGCAGTTTCGACAGCTACGAGCAGTACTTC
>TRBV19|TRBD1|TRBJ1-2|NA
CASTRTDRDGYTF
TGTGCCAGCACGAGGACGGACAGGGATGGCTACACCTTC
>TRBV5-1|NA|TRBJ2-7|few
CASSLVESYEQYF
TGCGCCAGCAGCTTGGTTGAGTCCTACGAGCAGTACTTC
>TRBV6-5|NA|TRBJ2-1|NA
CASSYARETNEQFF
TGTGCCAGCAGTTACGCCCGGGAGACCAATGAGCAGTTCTTC
>TRBV28|NA|TRBJ1-1|NA
CASSFPGNTEAFF
TGTGCCAGCAGTTTCCCAGGTAACACTGAAGCTTTCTTT
>TRBV23-1|TRBD1|TRBJ2-1|NA
CASSQSPAGTGGFEQFF
TGCGCCAGCAGTCAATCGCCAGCCGGGACAGGGGGCTTTGAGCAGTTCTTC
>TRBV5-1|NA|TRBJ2-7|NA
CASSSPPGNSYEQYF
TGCGCCAGCAGCTCCCCCCCAGGGAACTCCTACGAGCAGTACTTC
>TRBV14|NA|TRBJ1-1|NA
CASSQDLQASEAFF
TGTGCCAGCAGCCAAGATTTACAGGCGTCGGAAGCTTTCTTT
>TRBV3-1/TRBV3-2|TRBD1|TRBJ1-2|few
CASSPWTGQDGYTF
TGTGCCAGCAGCCCATGGACAGGGCAAGATGGCTACACCTTC
>TRBV18|TRBD1|TRBJ2-2|NA
CASSPPGQGPNTGELFF
TGTGCCAGCTCACCCCCCGGACAGGGTCCGAACACCGGGGAGCTGTTTTTT
>TRBV7-2|NA|TRBJ1-2|NA
CASSLPQNYGYTF
TGTGCCAGCAGCCTGCCACAGAACTATGGCTACACCTTC
>TRBV7-9|NA|TRBJ2-5|NA
CASSLRGSETQYF
TGTGCCAGCAGCTTAAGAGGGAGTGAGACCCAGTACTTC
>TRBV4-2|TRBD2|TRBJ2-5|NA
CASSQQRLAGVETQYF
TGTGCCAGCAGCCAACAGAGACTAGCGGGAGTGGAGACCCAGTACTTC
>TRBV3-1/TRBV3-2|NA|TRBJ2-2|NA
CASSQSGTSGELFF
TGTGCCAGCAGCCAGAGTGGGACTTCCGGGGAGCTGTTTTTT
>TRBV15|NA|TRBJ2-3|NA
CATSARDYTDTQYF
TGTGCCACCAGCGCCCGGGATTACACAGATACGCAGTATTTT
>TRBV18|TRBD2|TRBJ2-7|NA
CASSLLAPLSSYEQYF
TGTGCCAGCTCTTTACTAGCGCCCCTGAGCTCCTACGAGCAGTACTTC
>TRBV6-1|NA|TRBJ2-1|once
CASSEGGTYNEQFF
TGTGCCAGCAGTGAAGGGGGCACTTACAATGAGCAGTTCTTC
>TRBV3-1/TRBV3-2|TRBD2|TRBJ2-1|NA
CASSQGTSGNNEQFF
TGTGCCAGCAGCCAAGGGACTAGCGGGAACAATGAGCAGTTCTTC
>TRBV27|NA|TRBJ2-1|NA
CASSSGSISRVEQFF
TGTGCCAGCAGCTCGGGGTCGATTTCTAGAGTTGAGCAGTTCTTC
>TRBV3-1/TRBV3-2|NA|TRBJ1-6|NA
CASSRVGGYNSPLHF
TGTGCCAGCAGCCGGGTGGGGGGGTATAATTCACCCCTCCACTTT
>TRBV5-1|TRBD1|TRBJ1-2|NA
CASSPGTGGGYTF
TGCGCCAGCAGCCCAGGGACAGGGGGCGGCTACACCTTC
>TRBV24-1|NA|TRBJ2-1|NA
CATSDLPGRGPYNEQFF
TGTGCCACCAGTGATTTGCCGGGCAGGGGACCCTACAATGAGCAGTTCTTC
>TRBV5-1|NA|TRBJ1-4|NA
CASSLQGDFNEKLFF
TGCGCCAGCAGCTTGCAGGGTGACTTTAATGAAAAACTGTTTTTT
>TRBV2|TRBD1|TRBJ2-7|NA
CASSLDREKQYF
TGTGCCAGCAGTCTGGACAGGGAAAAGCAGTACTTC
>TRBV19|NA|TRBJ1-3|few
CASSPNSGNTIYF
TGTGCCAGTAGTCCCAACTCTGGAAACACCATATATTTT
>TRBV18|NA|TRBJ2-7|NA
CASSPLQTARYEQYF
TGTGCCAGCTCACCACTACAGACAGCGCGCTACGAGCAGTACTTC
>TRBV10-2|TRBD2|TRBJ2-7|NA
CASSLQVAGPYEQYF
TGCGCCAGCAGCCTCCAGGTAGCGGGTCCCTACGAGCAGTACTTC
>TRBV12-5|NA|TRBJ1-5|NA
CASGTATGSYSNQPQHF
TGTGCTAGTGGCACCGCGACAGGCTCTTATAGCAATCAGCCCCAGCATTTT
>TRBV19|TRBD1|TRBJ1-5|few
CASSRDRNQPQHF
TGTGCCAGTAGTAGGGACAGAAATCAGCCCCAGCATTTT
>TRBV3-1/TRBV3-2|NA|TRBJ2-2|NA
CASSQLAVGSVGGRTGELFF
TGTGCCAGCAGCCAACTTGCTGTGGGGAGTGTCGGGGGGCGCACCGGGGAGCTGTTTTTT
>TRBV28|TRBD2|TRBJ2-7|NA
CASSPGGVAGSYEQYF
TGTGCCAGCAGTCCTGGAGGGGTAGCGGGCTCCTACGAGCAGTACTTC
>TRBV28|NA|TRBJ2-3|once
CASSLQSHTDTQYF
TGTGCCAGCAGTTTACAGTCACACACAGATACGCAGTATTTT